The 27 T cell receptor beta chains below come from one sample, sequenced in a study of blood T cell repertoires in COVID-19. Assay used: immunoSEQ multiplex PCR; TCRdb lists only in-frame clones, some missing. The sample lists approximately 170,000 clones, 80% to 90% occurring once. Sequenced sample: PBMCs or T cells enriched from blood (not recorded which). These receptors all stem from a woman between 18 and 29 years old who had recovered from COVID-19.

The rearrangement uses TRBV28 and TRBJ2-1, with D possibly being TRBD1 (6 bases). The CDR3 contains 16 residues. Germline values: CDR1 MDHEN, CDR2 SYDVKM. V was shortened by 2 bases and J by 0 bases, with 11 bases between the two germline ends. DNA of the CDR3: TGTGCCAGCAGTTTAACAGGGCCAGGCTCCTACAATGAGCAGTTCTTC. Residues: CASSLTGPGSYNEQFF.

The rearrangement links TRBV24-1 to TRBJ1-5; 10 nucleotides line up with TRBD1. The CDR3 loop spans 15 amino acids. Germline V gene data show CDR1 as KGHDR and CDR2 as SFDVKD. The trim removed 7 bases at V and 2 bases at J, leaving 4 bases unmatched. CDR3 protein: CATRGQGPGNQPQHF. In DNA, the CDR3 is TGTGCCACCAGGGGACAGGGGCCGGGCAATCAGCCCCAGCATTTT.

This sequence joins TRBV19 and TRBJ2-2; 8 bases align to TRBD1. Trimming at V came to 3 bases and at J to 6 bases, leaving 15 bases not matched to a gene. This CDR3 region has 18 residues. Germline CDR1 and CDR2: LNHDA and SQIVND (reference sequence). CDR3 amino acids: CASSIPLRQGRSPGELFF. The CDR3 DNA reads TGTGCCAGTAGTATTCCCCTCCGACAGGGGAGGTCACCCGGGGAGCTGTTTTTT. The variable domain in full, with the rest retrieved from reference TRBV19 and TRBJ2-2, is DGGITQSPKYLFRKEGQNVTLSCEQNLNHDAMYWYRQDPGQGLRLIYYSQIVNDFQKGDIAEGYSVSREKKESFPLTVTSAQKNPTAFYLCASSIPLRQGRSPGELFFGEGSRLTVL.

J is TRBJ2-7 and V is TRBV19; 10 nucleotides line up with TRBD1. The CDR3 is made up of 15 amino acids. V gave up 4 bases and J gave up 2 bases; unmatched junction bases: 5. The germline V gene has CDR1 LNHDA and CDR2 SQIVND (reference sequence). CDR3 amino acids: CASSTDRGPTYEQYF. The DNA for the CDR3 is TGTGCCAGTAGTACTGACAGGGGGCCAACCTACGAGCAGTACTTC. The full variable domain, with the rest looked up from reference TRBV19 and TRBJ2-7, is DGGITQSPKYLFRKEGQNVTLSCEQNLNHDAMYWYRQDPGQGLRLIYYSQIVNDFQKGDIAEGYSVSREKKESFPLTVTSAQKNPTAFYLCASSTDRGPTYEQYFGPGTRLTVT.

This rearrangement joins TRBV28 to TRBJ1-2; 7 bases map to TRBD1. V shed 3 bases and J 2 bases; nucleotides not matched to a gene: 6. The CDR3 loop spans 15 amino acids. CDR1 is MDHEN and CDR2 is SYDVKM in the germline V gene. Here the CDR3 DNA reads TGTGCCAGCAGTTTTGTACAGGGGTCGAACTATGGCTACACCTTC. Amino acids: CASSFVQGSNYGYTF.

J is TRBJ1-5 and V is TRBV27; TRBD1 agrees at 8 bases. The V and J ends lost 0 bases and 6 bases, in that order; junction bases with no gene match: 10. CDR3 length equals 17 residues. CDR1 is MNHEY, CDR2 SMNVEV, per germline (reference sequence). The CDR3 region is CASSLSGQGAVSQPQHF. CDR3 sequence (DNA): TGTGCCAGCAGTTTATCGGGGCAGGGGGCGGTCAGTCAGCCCCAGCATTTT.

The chain joins TRBV11-2 to TRBJ2-5, with 8 bases that match TRBD2. CDR1 is SGHAT, CDR2 FQNNGV, per germline. The CDR3 is 16 residues long. The junction had 5 bases not matched to a gene; V was cut back by 1 base and J by 1 base. The CDR3 here is CASSLVGTSSQETQYF. Written as DNA, the CDR3 is TGTGCCAGCAGCTTAGTTGGGACTAGTTCCCAAGAGACCCAGTACTTC.

The chain carries TRBV3-1 (or the pseudogene TRBV3-2) and TRBJ1-4; 8 positions match TRBD1. Trimming cost V 4 bases and J 0 bases; bases outside gene matches: 1. This CDR3 has 15 amino acids. In germline, CDR1 is LGHDT, CDR2 YNNKEL (reference sequence). The CDR3 here is CASSPRGPTNEKLFF. The CDR3 DNA follows: TGTGCCAGCAGCCCCAGGGGGCCAACTAATGAAAAACTGTTTTTT.

The chain couples TRBV11-3 to TRBJ1-3; tentatively, D is TRBD1 (5 bases). Trimming removed 3 bases from V and 0 bases from J, with 6 bases in between. This CDR3 comprises 14 residues. Germline values: CDR1 SGHNT, CDR2 YENEEA. The CDR3 region has the DNA TGTGCCAGCAGCTTGGGGGGCTCTGGAAACACCATATATTTT. Translated, it gives CASSLGGSGNTIYF.

CDR3 protein: CASSPRKQDREDTEAFF. The CDR3 DNA reads as TGCGCCAGCAGCCCGCGCAAACAGGACAGGGAGGACACTGAAGCTTTCTTT. The genes are TRBV4-3 and TRBJ1-1; TRBD1 agrees at 8 bases. The CDR3 covers 17 residues. Germline V CDR1 and CDR2: LGHNA, YSLEER. J lost 3 bases, V lost 4 bases, and 13 bases had no gene match.

The chain couples TRBV6-2 or TRBV6-3 to TRBJ2-5, with 9 bases matching TRBD2. Germline values: CDR1 MNHEY, CDR2 SVGEGT. The CDR3 covers 14 residues. With V trimmed by 0 bases and J by 5 bases, 1 base remained unmatched. The DNA of the CDR3 is TGTGCCAGCAGTTACTCGCGGGAGGGGGAGACCCAGTACTTC. Translation: CASSYSREGETQYF.

The rearrangement uses TRBV28 and TRBJ1-5, with 7 bases fitting TRBD1. Germline loops: CDR1 MDHEN, CDR2 SYDVKM. CDR3 length: 16 residues. V shed 6 bases and J 4 bases; nucleotides not matched to a gene: 12. The CDR3 region has the DNA TGTGCCAGCAGACCTCCAGGGACAGCCTTGAATCAGCCCCAGCATTTT. Protein: CASRPPGTALNQPQHF. The entire variable domain, with the rest obtained from reference TRBV28 and TRBJ1-5, is as follows: DVKVTQSSRYLVKRTGEKVFLECVQDMDHENMFWYRQDPGLGLRLIYFSYDVKMKEKGDIPEGYSVSREKKERFSLILESASTNQTSMYLCASRPPGTALNQPQHFGDGTRLSIL.

The chain joins TRBV11-2 to TRBJ1-1; TRBD1 might be the D (6 bases). V was cut by 4 bases and J by 3 bases, with 9 bases left in between. The CDR3 is 13 residues long. Germline CDR1 and CDR2: SGHAT and FQNNGV. Written as DNA, the CDR3 is TGTGCCAGCAGCTCCGGACAGCACACTGAAGCTTTCTTT. As protein: CASSSGQHTEAFF.

In regard to this clone: Additional DNA sequences in this sample encode the identical CDR3. The chain uses TRBV19 and TRBJ2-5, with 7 bases aligning to TRBD1. The germline V gene has CDR1 LNHDA and CDR2 SQIVND (reference sequence). The CDR3 length is 15 residues. Trimming removed 3 bases from V and 1 base from J; junction bases left unmatched: 5. The CDR3 is CASSIGAGGQETQYF. As DNA, the CDR3 is TGTGCCAGTAGTATCGGCGCAGGGGGCCAAGAGACCCAGTACTTC.

The chain has TRBV4-3 and TRBJ2-7; 8 positions match TRBD2. Germline lookup yields CDR1 LGHNA and CDR2 YSLEER. V trimming: 3 bases; J trimming: 4 bases; junction bases outside the gene matches: 11. CDR3 size: 16 residues. CDR3 bases: TGCGCCAGCAGCCAGGCCAGGGGACTAGGAAAGTACGAGCAGTACTTC. Encoded protein: CASSQARGLGKYEQYF.

This chain links TRBV3-1 (or the pseudogene TRBV3-2) with TRBJ2-3; TRBD2 matches 9 bases. Per germline, CDR1 LGHDT and CDR2 YNNKEL (reference sequence). J was trimmed by 2 bases and V by 4 bases; bases with no gene match: 7. The CDR3 is 16 residues long. CDR3 DNA: TGTGCCAGCAGCCGACAACAGGGACTAGCCACAGATACGCAGTATTTT. Amino acids: CASSRQQGLATDTQYF.

A note on this clone: Germline and junction disagree at one end, which may indicate a read error. The chain is built from TRBV7-9 and TRBJ2-3; TRBD2 matches 11 bases. CDR1 SEHNR and CDR2 FQNEAQ come from the germline V gene (reference sequence). The CDR3 runs 11 residues. CDR3 protein: CASSSGLAAFF. CDR3 nucleotide sequence: TGTGCCAGCAGCTCGGGACTAGCGGCTTTTTTT.

The chain combines TRBV5-1 with TRBJ1-2; no definite D call. CDR1 is SGHRS, CDR2 YFSETQ, per germline. V gave up 0 bases and J gave up 7 bases, with 13 bases separating them. The CDR3 is 14 amino acids. CDR3 sequence reads: CASSLEAEGFGYTF. As DNA, the CDR3 is TGCGCCAGCAGCTTGGAAGCTGAGGGTTTTGGCTACACCTTC.

This rearrangement joins TRBV9 to TRBJ2-3, with 13 nucleotides matching TRBD2. Germline CDR1 reads SGDLS; CDR2 reads YYNGEE. Losses at the gene ends were 2 bases for V and 1 base for J; bases not matched to a gene: 1. The CDR3 contains 16 residues. The CDR3 bases are TGTGCCAGCAGCGTTGGACTAGCGGGGGGCACAGATACGCAGTATTTT. Its protein is CASSVGLAGGTDTQYF.

This clone was observed a single time. This rearrangement joins TRBV27 to TRBJ1-3; D gene ambiguous. Germline V CDR1 and CDR2: MNHEY, SMNVEV (reference sequence). Trimming shortened V by 10 bases and J by 0 bases, and 10 bases separated the two germline ends. CDR3 length: 13 amino acids. CDR3 region: CATSLSSGNTIYF. In DNA, the CDR3 is TGTGCCACCTCTCTTTCCTCTGGAAACACCATATATTTT.

The chain couples TRBV4-1 to TRBJ2-2; D perhaps matches TRBD1 (5 bases). Trimming removed 0 bases at V and 10 bases at J, with 18 bases between. The CDR3 has 16 amino acids. CDR1 MGHRA and CDR2 YSYEKL come from the germline V gene. DNA of the CDR3: TGCGCCAGCAGCCAAGATCGTAAGGCAGGGTATGAGGAGCTGTTTTTT. Translated: CASSQDRKAGYEELFF.

This chain uses TRBV19 with TRBJ2-2; possible D gene TRBD2, 5 bases. Germline CDR1 is LNHDA and CDR2 is SQIVND (reference sequence). CDR3 size: 14 residues. V gave up 8 bases and J gave up 0 bases, with 10 bases separating them. Here the CDR3 DNA reads TGTGCCAGTCTTAGCGTCGCGAACACCGGGGAGCTGTTTTTT. Translating gives CASLSVANTGELFF.

The V gene is TRBV28, the J gene TRBJ1-5; tentatively, D is TRBD1 (6 bases). The germline V and J ends were trimmed by 5 bases and 2 bases, with 10 bases remaining between them. The CDR3 has 14 residues. The germline V gene encodes CDR1 MDHEN and CDR2 SYDVKM. CDR3 residues: CASSLGGGNQPQHF. The CDR3 DNA reads TGTGCCAGCAGTCTAGGGGGGGGCAATCAGCCCCAGCATTTT.

V and J are TRBV2 and TRBJ2-7, with 10 bases fitting TRBD1. V shed 6 bases and J 7 bases; nucleotides not matched to a gene: 12. The CDR3 is 15 amino acids. Germline V gives CDR1 SNHLY, CDR2 FYNNEI. The CDR3 loop reads CASSQRQGATHEQYF. CDR3 DNA: TGTGCCAGCAGCCAAAGACAGGGGGCGACTCATGAGCAGTACTTC.

V and J are TRBV9 and TRBJ2-1; TRBD2 agrees at 11 bases. Germline-derived CDR1 and CDR2 are SGDLS and YYNGEE. The CDR3 extends over 16 amino acids. The V gene end was trimmed by 1 base and the J gene end by 5 bases; junction bases not matched to a gene: 5. The CDR3 reads CASSVQLAGANNEQFF. The CDR3, as DNA: TGTGCCAGCAGCGTACAACTAGCGGGGGCGAACAATGAGCAGTTCTTC.

This chain uses TRBV2 with TRBJ1-6; no definite D call. Deletions cut 1 base from V and 7 bases from J, with 11 bases between. Germline V lookup: CDR1 SNHLY, CDR2 FYNNEI. The CDR3 is 15 residues long. CDR3 sequence reads: CASSEDWAANSPLHF. The CDR3, as DNA: TGTGCCAGCAGTGAAGACTGGGCCGCCAATTCACCCCTCCACTTT.

The chain is built from TRBV6-6 and TRBJ2-7, with 9 bases identical to TRBD2. V dropped 4 bases and J dropped 0; count of bases not matched to a gene: 4. This CDR3 spans 15 amino acids. CDR1 is MNHNY and CDR2 is SVGAGI in the germline V gene (reference sequence). CDR3 region: CASSLLAGSSYEQYF. The CDR3 nucleotides read TGTGCCAGCAGTTTGCTAGCGGGAAGCTCCTACGAGCAGTACTTC.